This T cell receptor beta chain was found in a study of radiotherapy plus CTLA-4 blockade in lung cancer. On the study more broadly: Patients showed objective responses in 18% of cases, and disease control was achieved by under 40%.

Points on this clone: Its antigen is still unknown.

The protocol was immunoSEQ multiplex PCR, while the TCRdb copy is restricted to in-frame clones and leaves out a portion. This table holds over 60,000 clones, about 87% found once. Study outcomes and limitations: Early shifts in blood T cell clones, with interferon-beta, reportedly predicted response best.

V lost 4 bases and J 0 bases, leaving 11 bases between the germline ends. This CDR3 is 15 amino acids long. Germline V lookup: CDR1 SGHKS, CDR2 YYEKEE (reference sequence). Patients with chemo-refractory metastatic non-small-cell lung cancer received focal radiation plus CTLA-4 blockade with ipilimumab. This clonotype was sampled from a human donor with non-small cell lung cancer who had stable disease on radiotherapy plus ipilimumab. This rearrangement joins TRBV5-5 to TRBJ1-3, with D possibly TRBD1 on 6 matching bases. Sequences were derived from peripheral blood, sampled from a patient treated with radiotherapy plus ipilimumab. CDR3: CASSLDRSSGNTIYF. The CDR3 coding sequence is TGTGCCAGCAGCCTCGACAGGAGCTCTGGAAACACCATATATTTT.